The rows below give T cell receptor beta chains drawn from one sample of a study of blood T cell repertoires in COVID-19. Here immunoSEQ multiplex PCR was the method, and the copy in TCRdb shows in-frame clones only, minus some. The sample includes almost 350,000 clones, 89% seen only once; the top ten take 3.9%. Sequencing was done on a sample of peripheral blood. The receptors derive from a woman aged 55-75 years with COVID-19, enrolled during active disease. Each CDR3 is given with its conserved first and last residue. A D gene is named only where the DNA matches it firmly. Clone sizes are given selectively: once, few, many, or a class where the clone is expanded.

NA	TRBV6-5	NA	TRBJ1-2	TGTGCCAGCGTCGGACAGATCTATGGCTACACCTTC	CASVGQIYGYTF
NA	TRBV14	NA	TRBJ1-2	TGTGCCAGCAGCCAAGTGCAGGGGAGCAGTAGAGCTAACTATGGCTACACCTTC	CASSQVQGSSRANYGYTF
TRBD1	TRBV5-1	once	TRBJ1-1	TGCGCCAGCAGCGCGCGACAGGGCCTTGAAGCTTTCTTT	CASSARQGLEAFF
NA	TRBV4-2	NA	TRBJ1-6	TGTGCCAGCAGCCTTGGGGAGAAGTCGCCCCTCCACTTT	CASSLGEKSPLHF
NA	TRBV6-5	NA	TRBJ2-7	TGTGCCAGCAGTCGTCCCGGGAGCGCTCGTGAGTACTTC	CASSRPGSAREYF
NA	TRBV28	few	TRBJ2-7	TGTGCCAGCAGTTTATTGGGTCTTACAGCCCACTACGAGCAGTACTTC	CASSLLGLTAHYEQYF
NA	TRBV9	NA	TRBJ2-6	TGTGCCAGCAGCGGCACAGGGAACTCTGGGGCCAACGTCCTGACTTTC	CASSGTGNSGANVLTF
TRBD1	TRBV3-1/TRBV3-2	NA	TRBJ2-7	TGTGCCAGCAGCCAGGCTCTGGACAGGGCGCAGTACTTC	CASSQALDRAQYF
TRBD1	TRBV10-3	NA	TRBJ1-1	TGTGCCATCAGTGAAAGGACAGGGGCCACTGAAGCTTTCTTT	CAISERTGATEAFF
TRBD1	TRBV28	NA	TRBJ2-1	TGTGCCAGCAGTTTAAGACAGGGGCTGGGGGTCAATGAGCAGTTCTTC	CASSLRQGLGVNEQFF
NA	TRBV6-1	NA	TRBJ1-2	TGTGCCAGCAGTGAAGGCGGCCGATATGGCTACACCTTC	CASSEGGRYGYTF
NA	TRBV7-2	once	TRBJ1-5	TGTGCCAGCAGCTTAGGTGGAGTGCCCCACCAGCCCCAGCATTTT	CASSLGGVPHQPQHF
NA	TRBV6-5	NA	TRBJ2-5	TGTGCCAGCAGTTACGAGGTGGGACTGCCTCAAGAGACCCAGTACTTC	CASSYEVGLPQETQYF
NA	TRBV7-3	NA	TRBJ1-4	TGTGCCGCCTCAAGGGGGAGACGTGAAAAACTGTTTTTT	CAASRGRREKLFF
TRBD1	TRBV29-1	NA	TRBJ1-2	TGCAGCGCCTGGACAGGGACGAACTATGGCTACACCTTC	CSAWTGTNYGYTF
TRBD1	TRBV6-5	NA	TRBJ1-1	TGTGCCAGCAGTTCCCGGGACAGCAGTGAAGCTTTCTTT	CASSSRDSSEAFF
NA	TRBV18	NA	TRBJ2-3	TGTGCCAGCTCACCACCGACGGGACAAGATACGCAGTATTTT	CASSPPTGQDTQYF
NA	TRBV6-1	NA	TRBJ1-5	TGTGCCAGCAGTGAAGGATACAGGCTTGGGGCCAATCAGCCCCAGCATTTT	CASSEGYRLGANQPQHF
NA	TRBV28	NA	TRBJ1-3	TGTGCCAGCAGGAGGGGGGGCGGAAACACCATATATTTT	CASRRGGGNTIYF
TRBD1	TRBV18	once	TRBJ1-1	TGTGCCAGCTCACCGACAGGGGTCACTGAAGCTTTCTTT	CASSPTGVTEAFF
TRBD1	TRBV5-1	NA	TRBJ1-1	TGCGCCAGCAGCTTGTTGGGACAGCTGAACACTGAAGCTTTCTTT	CASSLLGQLNTEAFF
TRBD1	TRBV6-4	NA	TRBJ1-5	TGTGCCAGCAGGCGGACAGGGCCTTATAGCAATCAGCCCCAGCATTTT	CASRRTGPYSNQPQHF
NA	TRBV25-1	NA	TRBJ2-7	TGTGCCAGCAGTGGCGGCTTCTACGAGCAGTACTTC	CASSGGFYEQYF
NA	TRBV7-2	NA	TRBJ2-1	TGTGCCAGCAGCTTAGGAGCAGGGATGTTCTTC	CASSLGAGMFF
NA	TRBV24-1	NA	TRBJ1-1	TGTGCCACCAGTGACAGGGCGAACACTGAAGCTTTCTTT	CATSDRANTEAFF
TRBD2	TRBV19	few	TRBJ2-1	TGTGCCAGTAGTTGGCGGGGGGGCATCTATGAGCAGTTCTTC	CASSWRGGIYEQFF
NA	TRBV19	NA	TRBJ2-7	TGTGCCAGTAGTAAACGGTCCACGGGCGAGCAGTACTTC	CASSKRSTGEQYF
NA	TRBV12-2	NA	TRBJ2-5	TGTGCAAGTCGCTCCAGCCGTGGACTCCTACAGTCGACTCAAGAGACCCAGTACTTC	CASRSSRGLLQSTQETQYF
TRBD1	TRBV7-9	once	TRBJ1-1	TGTGCCAGCAGCTCGGGACAGACCTCGTGGACTGAAGCTTTCTTT	CASSSGQTSWTEAFF
NA	TRBV28	NA	TRBJ1-2	TGTGGAACCTTTGGGCAACCGGCTGACTATGGCTACACCTTC	CGTFGQPADYGYTF
TRBD1	TRBV9	NA	TRBJ2-2	TGTGCCAGCAGCGCTGCGACAGGGGAGGTCGGGGAGCTGTTTTTT	CASSAATGEVGELFF
TRBD1	TRBV3-1/TRBV3-2	NA	TRBJ2-3	TGTGCCAGCAGCCCTAACAGGGGGAGGTTGTATTTT	CASSPNRGRLYF
NA	TRBV7-9	NA	TRBJ1-2	TGTGCCAGCAGCGGACATAACAATGGCTACACCTTC	CASSGHNNGYTF
TRBD1	TRBV28	NA	TRBJ1-3	TGTGCCAGCACCGGACCCGGGACAGACTCTGGAAACACCATATATTTT	CASTGPGTDSGNTIYF
TRBD2	TRBV6-5	NA	TRBJ2-7	TGTGCCAGCAGTATAGGGCCTAGCGGACCCTACGAGCAGTACTTC	CASSIGPSGPYEQYF
TRBD1	TRBV11-1	NA	TRBJ2-1	TGTGCCAGCAGTTCAAAGGTGAGACAGGGTGTGAATGAGCAGTTCTTC	CASSSKVRQGVNEQFF
TRBD1	TRBV7-8	NA	TRBJ1-6	TGTGCCAGCAGCTCCAGGACAGGGGTTAGTAATTCACCCCTCCACTTT	CASSSRTGVSNSPLHF
NA	TRBV5-6	NA	TRBJ1-2	TGTGCCAGCAGCCCGGGGAGGGGCCAGTGGCACACCTTC	CASSPGRGQWHTF
TRBD1	TRBV2	NA	TRBJ1-2	TGTGCCAGCAGGCGGGGGACAGGGGGCTTCTATGGCTACACCTTC	CASRRGTGGFYGYTF
TRBD1	TRBV6-5	NA	TRBJ1-1	TGTGCCAGCAGAGAGGGACAGAGACACACTGAAGCTTTCTTT	CASREGQRHTEAFF
NA	TRBV6-6	NA	TRBJ1-1	TGTGCCAGTAACCAAGTGGGCGGGGACACTGAAGCTTTCTTT	CASNQVGGDTEAFF
NA	TRBV6-5	few	TRBJ1-2	TGTGCCAGCAGCCGCCAGGGGTATGGCTACACCTTC	CASSRQGYGYTF
TRBD2	TRBV30	once	TRBJ2-1	TGTGCCTGGAAGGGTCGCGGAGCGGGGTCTGAGCAGTTCTTC	CAWKGRGAGSEQFF
TRBD2	TRBV19	NA	TRBJ2-2	TGTGCCAGTAGGGGACTAGCGGGGGACTGGGAGCTGTTTTTT	CASRGLAGDWELFF
NA	TRBV18	NA	TRBJ2-3	TGTGCCAGCTCATCGGAGGGGGATACGCAGTATTTT	CASSSEGDTQYF
NA	TRBV19	NA	TRBJ1-2	TGTGCCACCCGGAGGGGGGGAACTTCTCATGGCTACACCTTC	CATRRGGTSHGYTF
NA	TRBV7-2	once	TRBJ2-7	TGTGCCAGCAGCTTATCAGGGGGGTTTTACGAGCAGTACTTC	CASSLSGGFYEQYF
NA	TRBV5-1	NA	TRBJ1-3	TGCGCCAGCAGCTCTGGGGGCGCTGGAAACACCATATATTTT	CASSSGGAGNTIYF
TRBD1	TRBV29-1	once	TRBJ1-3	TGCAGCGTTGTGTTTGCGCCCCTCAGGACAGGGGGCCCTTCTGGAAACACCATATATTTT	CSVVFAPLRTGGPSGNTIYF
NA	TRBV3-1/TRBV3-2	once	TRBJ1-4	TGTGCCAGCAGCCAAGCGGCCAGGGGAGGGGGAAAACTGTTTTTT	CASSQAARGGGKLFF
NA	TRBV3-1/TRBV3-2	NA	TRBJ2-2	TGTGCCAGCAGCCTCGGGTCGCTGACCGGGGAGCTGTTTTTT	CASSLGSLTGELFF
TRBD1	TRBV7-7	NA	TRBJ1-1	TGTGCTAGCAGCACAGGGGCGGGCACTGAAGCTTTCTTT	CASSTGAGTEAFF